Each of the 32 T cell receptor beta chains below was sequenced from the same sample in a study of regulatory T cells in long-lasting Graves disease. Time point here: persistent/refractory GD, antithyroid drugs over 5 years with positive TRAb. RNA isolated from PBMCs was used to make the TCR library. With iRepertoire HTBI primers and Arm-PCR of CDR3 regions, TCR beta libraries were built. TCRdb redid the calling of the multiplex PCR reads with MiXCR, one entry per CDR3 protein. The data show about 470,000 distinct CDR3 sequences, with roughly 21% seen just once and around 7% held by the top ten. The source was peripheral blood mononuclear cells (PBMCs), collected when the disease was refractory, from a patient treated with antithyroid drugs. The receptors here all came from a female donor with Graves disease.

J is TRBJ2-7 and V is TRBV27; 7 nucleotides line up with TRBD2. V shed 2 bases, J shed 4 bases, and the junction held 14 bases outside the gene matches. CDR3 length: 17 residues. CDR1 and CDR2 from the germline V gene are MNHEY and SMNVEV (reference sequence). CDR3 coding DNA: TGTGCCAGCAGTTTACGGGGTCTGGCGGGAGCATTGTACGAGCAGTACTTC. It translates to CASSLRGLAGALYEQYF.

The V and J genes are TRBV27 and TRBJ2-5, with TRBD1 matching 7 bases. CDR3 length: 11 amino acids. Germline lookup yields CDR1 MNHEY and CDR2 SMNVEV (reference sequence). The V and J ends lost 8 bases and 7 bases, in that order; junction bases with no gene match: 4. Written as DNA, the CDR3 is TGTGCCAGCGAGGGGGCCGGGACCCAGTACTTC. Translated, it gives CASEGAGTQYF.

This clonotype was observed at least ten times. The chain employs TRBV3-1 and TRBJ2-5, with D maybe TRBD2 (7 bases). The CDR3 is 15 residues long. Trimming took 0 bases from V and 5 from J, leaving 13 bases between them. Germline values: CDR1 LGHDT, CDR2 YNNKEL (reference sequence). For the CDR3, the DNA is TGTGCCAGCAGCCAAGAACAAGGGGGGGCGGAGACCCAGTACTTC. Its protein is CASSQEQGGAETQYF.

This clonotype was seen many times. The chain combines TRBV28 with TRBJ1-1; TRBD1 is a possible D gene (6 bases). The CDR3 consists of 18 residues. V dropped 2 bases and J dropped 1 base, with 20 bases sitting between them. Germline V gene lookup returns CDR1 MDHEN and CDR2 SYDVKM. The CDR3 loop reads CASSLVGGLGFRNTEAFF. The CDR3 DNA sequence: TGTGCCAGCAGTTTAGTGGGGGGCTTGGGTTTCAGGAACACTGAAGCTTTCTTT. Full variable domain (missing parts from reference TRBV28 and TRBJ1-1): DVKVTQSSRYLVKRTGEKVFLECVQDMDHENMFWYRQDPGLGLRLIYFSYDVKMKEKGDIPEGYSVSREKKERFSLILESASTNQTSMYLCASSLVGGLGFRNTEAFFGQGTRLTVV.

This clonotype was counted ten times or more. The chain joins TRBV28 to TRBJ1-4; D not resolved. This CDR3 has 14 amino acids. Trimming pared 3 bases from V and 7 bases from J, leaving 12 bases between. Per the germline V gene, CDR1 is MDHEN and CDR2 is SYDVKM. CDR3 DNA: TGTGCCAGCAGTTTCCTACTAGGCGGTGAAAAACTGTTTTTT. Translation gives CASSFLLGGEKLFF.

This clonotype was observed many times. In DNA form, the CDR3 reads TGCAGTGCTAGAGATCTCCTCGGGACTAGCGGGAGGGTTCCGTCGGAGACCCAGTACTTC. Amino acid sequence: CSARDLLGTSGRVPSETQYF. The chain combines TRBV20-1 with TRBJ2-5, with 16 bases identical to TRBD2. The CDR3 runs to 20 residues. V lost 0 bases, J lost 5 bases, and 15 bases stayed unmatched. The germline V gene encodes CDR1 DFQATT and CDR2 SNEGSKA (reference sequence).

In this sample, this clonotype turned up a few times. The rearrangement uses TRBV14 and TRBJ1-1; D is uncertain. The CDR3 sequence is 13 residues long. Trimming shortened V by 8 bases and J by 2 bases, and 12 bases separated the two germline ends. Germline CDR1 reads SGHDN; CDR2 reads FVKESK. Here the CDR3 reads CASSIDVNTEAFF. DNA of the CDR3: TGTGCCAGCTCGATCGACGTAAACACTGAAGCTTTCTTT.

The table lists this clonotype with many counts. The chain carries TRBV28 and TRBJ1-2; unclear D gene. Germline V gives CDR1 MDHEN, CDR2 SYDVKM. V was cut by 2 bases and J by 4 bases, with 14 bases left in between. The CDR3 runs 15 residues. CDR3: CASSLRARLGYGYTF. CDR3 DNA sequence: TGTGCCAGCAGTTTACGGGCTCGGTTAGGCTATGGCTACACCTTC.

V is TRBV27 and J is TRBJ2-1, with D perhaps matching TRBD2 (6 bases). Trimming left V 6 bases short and J 7 bases short, with 19 bases between. In germline, CDR1 is MNHEY, CDR2 SMNVEV (reference sequence). The CDR3 extends over 15 amino acids. CDR3 DNA sequence: TGTGCCAGCAGATCTCTAGGGGAGGAGGTAAATGAGCAGTTCTTC. Protein: CASRSLGEEVNEQFF.

The chain links TRBV6-2 or TRBV6-3 to TRBJ2-1; tentative D call: TRBD2 (7 bases). The CDR3 is 14 amino acids. V lost 7 bases to trimming and J lost 6 bases, with 16 bases between them. Germline values: CDR1 MNHEY, CDR2 SVGEGT. The CDR3 sequence: CASTKGGVPNEQFF. The CDR3 region has the DNA TGTGCCAGCACCAAGGGGGGGGTTCCCAATGAGCAGTTCTTC.

The rearrangement uses TRBV19 and TRBJ1-5, with 8 nucleotides matching TRBD1. V was clipped by 7 bases and J by 3 bases; unmatched bases: 8. Germline V gives CDR1 LNHDA, CDR2 SQIVND (reference sequence). The CDR3 runs 15 residues. The CDR3 here is CASMGTGQANQPQHF. The CDR3 nucleotides are TGTGCCAGTATGGGGACGGGACAGGCCAATCAGCCCCAGCATTTT.

In this sample, this clonotype turned up many times. The V call is TRBV12-3 or TRBV12-4, the J call TRBJ2-7; 7 bases align to TRBD2. The CDR3 loop spans 14 amino acids. Trimming at V came to 6 bases and at J to 5 bases, leaving 10 bases not matched to a gene. CDR3 sequence reads: CASSPGRGVDEQYF. As DNA, the CDR3 is TGTGCCAGCAGCCCCGGACGGGGGGTAGACGAGCAGTACTTC.

The chain carries TRBV12-3 or TRBV12-4 and TRBJ2-3, with D uncertain. Trimming stripped 2 bases from V and 2 bases from J, with 17 bases between. The CDR3 extends over 17 amino acids. In DNA form, the CDR3 reads TGTGCCAGCAGTTTACCACCCCCGGGCCGCAACACAGATACGCAGTATTTT. This sequence encodes CASSLPPPGRNTDTQYF.

Worth noting for this clonotype: A read error is likely here: a far larger clone is one base away. The chain joins TRBV4-2 to TRBJ2-5; a weak D match, TRBD1 (5 bases). The CDR3 spans 15 residues. CDR1 is LGHNA, CDR2 YNFKEQ, per germline. This chain's CDR3 is CANSLHPQGGETQYF. The CDR3 nucleotides are TGTGCCAACAGCTTACACCCCCAGGGTGGGGAGACCCAGTACTTC.

This clonotype came up many times. The CDR3: CASSEPDSNQPQHF. In nucleotides, the CDR3 is TGTGCCAGCAGTGAACCTGACAGCAATCAGCCCCAGCATTTT. V and J are TRBV6-2 or TRBV6-3 and TRBJ1-5, with unresolved D. The germline V gene encodes CDR1 MNHEY and CDR2 SVGEGT. The CDR3 consists of 14 residues. V lost 5 bases to trimming and J lost 1 base, with 9 bases between them.

This clonotype has a handful of counts. At one boundary the junction diverges from the germline segment, which might be a read error. The chain has TRBV28 and TRBJ2-7, with 7 nucleotides matching TRBD2. The CDR3 is 15 amino acids. Germline V lookup: CDR1 MDHEN, CDR2 SYDVKM. CDR3: CASSLERMRGREQCF. CDR3 coding DNA: TGTGCCAGCAGCTTAGAGCGGATGCGGGGGAGAGAGCAGTGCTTC.

This clonotype has a count of ten or more. The chain joins TRBV28 to TRBJ2-7; 7 bases are shared with TRBD1. The CDR3 is 12 amino acids. Losses at the gene ends were 10 bases for V and 3 bases for J; bases not matched to a gene: 6. CDR1 MDHEN and CDR2 SYDVKM come from the germline V gene. CDR3 loop: CATRTGGYEQYF. Here the CDR3 DNA reads TGTGCCACCAGGACAGGAGGCTACGAGCAGTACTTC.

Note on this clonotype: This may arise from a read error, as a much more abundant clone is one base away. The gene calls are TRBV3-1 and TRBJ2-1, with a weak D call TRBD2 (6 bases). The CDR3 is 13 amino acids. Germline CDR1 LGHDT, CDR2 YNNKEL (reference sequence). The CDR3 DNA follows: TGTGCCAGCAGCCTTAGGACTATCAATCAGCAGTTCTTC. Amino acid sequence: CASSLRTINQQFF.

The gene calls are TRBV3-1 and TRBJ1-1; no firm D call. CDR1 LGHDT and CDR2 YNNKEL come from the germline V gene (reference sequence). The CDR3 is made up of 15 amino acids. V was cut by 1 base and J by 6 bases, with 15 bases left in between. The CDR3 reads CASSQVTRAPSEAFF. The CDR3 bases are TGTGCCAGCAGCCAAGTAACAAGAGCCCCTTCTGAAGCTTTCTTT.

This clonotype was detected only a few times. This chain joins TRBV20-1 and TRBJ2-5; D is undetermined. The CDR3 sequence is 11 residues long. Trimming removed 0 bases from V and 7 bases from J, with 6 bases in between. Germline V gene lookup returns CDR1 DFQATT and CDR2 SNEGSKA (reference sequence). The CDR3 bases are TGCAGTGCTAGAGATTCCCCGACCCAGTACTTC. It yields the protein CSARDSPTQYF.

This clonotype was counted at least ten times. The V call is TRBV7-2, the J call TRBJ1-4; weak D call: TRBD1 (5 bases). CDR3 length: 17 residues. Germline V gene data show CDR1 as SGHTA and CDR2 as FQGNSA. The V end lost 5 bases, the J end lost 0 bases, and 16 bases lay between the germline ends. CDR3 bases: TGTGCCAGCAGCCAACCTTGGGGGGATACAACTAATGAAAAACTGTTTTTT. It encodes CASSQPWGDTTNEKLFF.

In its sample, this clonotype was seen a few times. The rearrangement joins TRBV5-6 to TRBJ2-7; D uncertain. CDR1 SGHDT and CDR2 YYEEEE come from the germline V gene. This CDR3 is built from 14 residues. V lost 6 bases and J lost 0, with 13 bases in between. CDR3 sequence (DNA): TGTGCCAGCACCCCGGGCCCTCTCTCCTACGAGCAGTACTTC. It specifies CASTPGPLSYEQYF.

CDR3 nucleotide sequence: TGCGCCAGCAGCTTGACAGGGATTGGAGAAGAGCAGTACTTC. It yields the protein CASSLTGIGEEQYF. The chain uses TRBV5-1 and TRBJ2-7, with D perhaps TRBD1 (6 bases). Germline V gives CDR1 SGHRS, CDR2 YFSETQ. V shed 1 base and J shed 7 bases, with 15 bases lying between them. This CDR3 is 14 amino acids long.

This clonotype appeared a few times. This sequence joins TRBV27 and TRBJ2-7, with 8 positions matching TRBD2. V was clipped by 0 bases and J by 0 bases; unmatched bases: 4. CDR3 length: 16 amino acids. Germline assignment: CDR1 MNHEY and CDR2 SMNVEV (reference sequence). DNA of the CDR3: TGTGCCAGCAGTTTATCAGGGACTAGTTTCTCCTACGAGCAGTACTTC. Translating gives CASSLSGTSFSYEQYF.

The genes are TRBV30 and TRBJ1-6; 8 bases are a match to TRBD1. In germline, CDR1 is GTSNPN, CDR2 SVGIG (reference sequence). Trimming took 1 base from V and 7 from J; bases not matched to a gene: 6. CDR3 length: 15 amino acids. CDR3 sequence: CAWSDRTGPNSPLHF. Here the CDR3 DNA reads TGTGCCTGGAGTGATCGGACAGGGCCAAATTCACCCCTCCACTTT.

The table lists this clonotype with many counts. The chain employs TRBV19 and TRBJ1-2; weak D call: TRBD1 (5 bases). Per germline, CDR1 LNHDA and CDR2 SQIVND (reference sequence). Trimming took off 9 bases at V and 0 bases at J, with 8 bases between the two ends. The CDR3 length is 12 residues. The CDR3 is CASRETNYGYTF. CDR3 coding DNA: TGTGCCAGCAGGGAAACTAACTATGGCTACACCTTC. Full variable domain (remainder filled in from reference TRBV19 and TRBJ1-2): DGGITQSPKYLFRKEGQNVTLSCEQNLNHDAMYWYRQDPGQGLRLIYYSQIVNDFQKGDIAEGYSVSREKKESFPLTVTSAQKNPTAFYLCASRETNYGYTFGSGTRLTVV.

This sequence joins TRBV6-2 or TRBV6-3 and TRBJ2-3; D unclear. V was shortened by 8 bases and J by 2 bases, with 11 bases between the two germline ends. From germline, CDR1 is MNHEY and CDR2 SVGEGT. The CDR3 runs 13 residues. The chain's CDR3 is CASCVSYTDTQYF. The CDR3 DNA follows: TGTGCCAGCTGCGTGTCCTACACAGATACGCAGTATTTT.

The CDR3 nucleotides are TGCGCCAGCAGCCAAGAAGTCCGGGGGGCTCGAGGTAGCAATCAGCCCCAGCATTTT. Protein: CASSQEVRGARGSNQPQHF. The rearrangement links TRBV4-3 to TRBJ1-5; the D gene is possibly TRBD1 (6 bases). V was shortened by 0 bases and J by 0 bases, with 18 bases between the two germline ends. The CDR3 sequence is 19 residues long. Per germline, CDR1 LGHNA and CDR2 YSLEER.

In regard to this clonotype: This may arise from a read error, as a much more abundant clone is one base away. This sequence joins TRBV24-1 and TRBJ2-2; TRBD1 agrees at 9 bases. Germline CDR1 reads KGHDR; CDR2 reads SFDVKD. The CDR3 consists of 17 residues. The CDR3 DNA reads as TGTGCCATCAGTGACCCAGGGACAGGGAAGTCCACCGGGGAGCTGTTTTTT. Translation: CAISDPGTGKSTGELFF.

The sample holds many counts of this clonotype. This chain uses TRBV20-1 with TRBJ2-5; 7 nucleotides match TRBD2. The CDR3 sequence is 14 residues long. V lost 3 bases and J lost 2; bases outside the gene matches: 6. Germline V gene lookup returns CDR1 DFQATT and CDR2 SNEGSKA (reference sequence). CDR3 loop: CSASPGTTQETQYF. In DNA form, the CDR3 reads TGCAGTGCTAGCCCCGGGACTACACAAGAGACCCAGTACTTC.

The table lists this clonotype with many counts. This chain connects TRBV6-1 to TRBJ2-7; no firm D call. The V and J ends lost 6 bases and 3 bases respectively, with 12 bases between them. Per the germline V gene, CDR1 is MNHNS and CDR2 is SASEGT. This CDR3 is built from 13 residues. CDR3 protein: CASRPPAGYEQYF. For the CDR3, the DNA is TGTGCCAGCAGGCCTCCTGCCGGCTACGAGCAGTACTTC.

This clonotype was seen many times. The rearrangement joins TRBV19 to TRBJ1-1, with D possibly TRBD1 on 5 matching bases. With 3 bases removed from V and 4 bases from J, the gap between germline ends came to 9 bases. Germline V gene data show CDR1 as LNHDA and CDR2 as SQIVND (reference sequence). The CDR3 contains 13 residues. This chain's CDR3 is CASSMKGSTEAFF. Here the CDR3 DNA reads TGTGCCAGTAGTATGAAGGGGAGCACTGAAGCTTTCTTT. Full variable domain (outside the CDR3, taken from reference TRBV19 and TRBJ1-1): DGGITQSPKYLFRKEGQNVTLSCEQNLNHDAMYWYRQDPGQGLRLIYYSQIVNDFQKGDIAEGYSVSREKKESFPLTVTSAQKNPTAFYLCASSMKGSTEAFFGQGTRLTVV.